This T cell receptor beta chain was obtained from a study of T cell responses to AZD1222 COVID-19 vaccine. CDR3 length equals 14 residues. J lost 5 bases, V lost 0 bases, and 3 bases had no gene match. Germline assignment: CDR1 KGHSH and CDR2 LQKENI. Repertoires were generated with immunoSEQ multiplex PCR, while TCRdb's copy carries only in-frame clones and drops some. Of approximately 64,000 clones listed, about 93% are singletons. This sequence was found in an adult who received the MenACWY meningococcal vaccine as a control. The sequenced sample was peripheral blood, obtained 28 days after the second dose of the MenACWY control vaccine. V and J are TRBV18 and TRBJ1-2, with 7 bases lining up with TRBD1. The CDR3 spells CASSPPQGRYGYTF. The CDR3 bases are TGTGCCAGCTCACCACCACAGGGGAGGTATGGCTACACCTTC.